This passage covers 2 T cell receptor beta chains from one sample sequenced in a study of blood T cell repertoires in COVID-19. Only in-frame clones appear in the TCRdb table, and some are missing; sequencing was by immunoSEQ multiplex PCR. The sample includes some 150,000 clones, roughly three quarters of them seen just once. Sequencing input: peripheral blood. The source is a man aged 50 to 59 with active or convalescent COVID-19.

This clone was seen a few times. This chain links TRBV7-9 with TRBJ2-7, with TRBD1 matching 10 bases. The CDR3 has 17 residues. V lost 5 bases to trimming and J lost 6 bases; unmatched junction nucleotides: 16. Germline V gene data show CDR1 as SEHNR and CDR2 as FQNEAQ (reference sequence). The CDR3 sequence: CASSLGAPTGGRGEQYF. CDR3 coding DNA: TGTGCCAGCAGCCTAGGGGCCCCGACAGGGGGCCGGGGCGAGCAGTACTTC.

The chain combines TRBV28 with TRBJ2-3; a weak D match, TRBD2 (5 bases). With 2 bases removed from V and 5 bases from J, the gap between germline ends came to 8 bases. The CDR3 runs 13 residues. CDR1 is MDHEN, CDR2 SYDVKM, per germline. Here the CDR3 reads CASSLLEGDTQYF. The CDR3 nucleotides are TGTGCCAGCAGTTTACTAGAGGGAGATACGCAGTATTTT.